This TCR beta chain is from a study of PD-1 blockade in classical Hodgkin lymphoma (TCRdb year 2020). About the full investigation: Nivolumab dosing was 3 mg/kg intravenously every 2 weeks, continuing until either disease progression or unacceptable toxicity. The study used CyTOF and TCR beta sequencing to define a peripheral blood immune signature of response to PD-1 blockade in classical Hodgkin lymphoma.

This clone has only a few counts. There is no known antigen for this receptor. The record has no base qualities; no much larger clone is one base away. The Qiagen DNeasy kit was used to extract genomic DNA both from unsorted PBMCs and from the negatively selected CD4+ and CD8+ fractions. TCR beta CDR3 regions were amplified by immunoSEQ multiplex PCR using primers annealing to V and J segments. A synthetic immune receptor repertoire was used to minimize amplification bias, and remaining bias was computationally removed after sequencing. In the original analysis: Repertoire diversity was quantified as the Shannon entropy index using custom Python scripts. Unsorted, CD4+ and CD8+ repertoires were analyzed separately, except for combined analyses in which CD4+ and CD8+ sequences were merged in silico. Clonal expansion was defined as at least a 2-fold frequency increase after treatment relative to C1D1, with a pseudocount of 0.5 for undetected baseline clones. Clones with 0 or 1 copy at C1D1 were defined as singleton clones, while clones with 2 or more copies were defined as non-singleton clones. By matching protein sequences in sorted samples from the same patient, clones expanded in unsorted samples were annotated as CD4+, CD8+ or unknown. Diversity changes from C1D1 to C4D1 were tested in paired samples using Wilcoxon tests. TCRdb mirrors the immuneACCESS table, restricted to in-frame sequences. Some clones are absent from its copies; in checked studies, under half trace to an unresolved V gene, and the reason for the others is unknown. The D gene and trimming were derived from the DNA, and the V and J assignments and clone size from that table. Here the sample has 35,000 to 45,000 clones; about 72% occur a single time. The ten most abundant clones make up less than 4% of the sample.

The CDR3 holds 15 amino acids from the cysteine to the phenylalanine. The DNA shown is the 45-base CDR3, in frame from base 1. The trim is 4 bases for V and 4 bases for J, with a gap of 14 bases between the germline ends. CDR1 and CDR2 were assigned from the germline V gene (reference sequence) as SEHNR and FQNEAQ. The paper as a whole reports these results and caveats: Newly diagnosed patients were reported to have lower baseline TCR diversity than healthy donors, and relapsed/refractory patients were reported to have lower baseline TCR diversity still. Trial patients achieving complete response had baseline diversity similar to newly diagnosed patients, whereas partial responders and progressors had significantly lower diversity. Lower diversity was observed in patients in whom nivolumab was started less than 1 year after ASCT, and these patients were excluded from later analyses so that confounding by immune reconstitution would be avoided. A significant rise by C4D1 was seen in CD4+ but not CD8+ TCR diversity (p=0.0027 vs p=0.16), with the rise being most apparent in complete responders (p=0.02). The study was restricted to a single clinical trial cohort, and the causes of repertoire differences, possibly disease activity or prior therapy, were left undefined.

According to the study, the label for this sample's time point signals: cycle 1 day 1 (C1D1), immediately before nivolumab initiation. Relapse after autologous stem cell transplantation had occurred in all trial patients, and cohorts A, B and C were distinguished by prior brentuximab vedotin exposure. A total of about 51 patients with relapsed/refractory classical Hodgkin lymphoma made up the trial cohort, and each patient's best overall response was complete response, partial response or progressive disease. Trial patients were treated with single-agent nivolumab in the multi-cohort phase II CheckMate 205 trial. An independent review committee assessed best overall response by applying the 2007 International Working Group response criteria. Trial PBMCs were obtained immediately prior to nivolumab initiation (C1D1) and on therapy at cycle 2 day 1 and cycle 4 day 1. Peripheral blood was collected in 8 mL Vacutainer Cell Preparation Tubes, from which PBMCs were isolated by centrifugation and then cryopreserved.

The specimen comprised peripheral blood mononuclear cells (PBMCs), sampled at baseline. Here the chain combines TRBV7-9 and TRBJ1-5, and possibly TRBD1, on 5 matching bases. The TCR sequence derives from a human donor with classical Hodgkin lymphoma. Here is the DNA: TGTGCCAGCAGCTCAGCAGGGTTGGGAAATCAGCCCCAGCATTTT. Its translation reads: CASSSAGLGNQPQHF.